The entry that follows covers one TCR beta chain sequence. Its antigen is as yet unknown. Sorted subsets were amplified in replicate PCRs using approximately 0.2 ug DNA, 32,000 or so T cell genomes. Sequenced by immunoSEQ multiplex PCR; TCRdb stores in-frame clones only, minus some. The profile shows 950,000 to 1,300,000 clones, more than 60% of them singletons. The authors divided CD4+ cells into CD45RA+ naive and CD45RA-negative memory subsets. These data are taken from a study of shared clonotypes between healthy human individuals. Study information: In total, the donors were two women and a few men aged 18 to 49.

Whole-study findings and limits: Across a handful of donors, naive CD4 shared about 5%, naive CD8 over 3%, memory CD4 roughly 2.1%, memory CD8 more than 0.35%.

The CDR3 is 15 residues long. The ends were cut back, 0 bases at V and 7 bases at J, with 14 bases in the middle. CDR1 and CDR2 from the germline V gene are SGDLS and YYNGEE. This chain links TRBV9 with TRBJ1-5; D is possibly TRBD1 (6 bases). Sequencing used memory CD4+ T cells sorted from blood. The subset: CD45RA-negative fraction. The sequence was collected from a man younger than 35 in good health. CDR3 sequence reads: CASSVGGGARQPQHF. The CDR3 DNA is TGTGCCAGCAGCGTAGGGGGGGGCGCGAGGCAGCCCCAGCATTTT.